A single sample is the source of the 18 T cell receptor beta chains below, sequenced in a study of beta chain features in type 1 diabetes. Expressed TCRB transcripts were sequenced, since all the RNA that had been isolated was reverse transcribed. Assay: immunoSEQ multiplex PCR; the TCRdb copy retains only in-frame clones and omits some. The sample lists a few hundred thousand clones; around 10% were seen once. The specimen was naive CD4+ T cells from blood. The source is a woman aged 18-30 years in good health.

Only a few counts were recorded for this clone. The V and J genes are TRBV18 and TRBJ1-1; a weak D match, TRBD1 (6 bases). Germline CDR1 reads KGHSH; CDR2 reads LQKENI. The CDR3 is 16 residues long. Trimming stripped 4 bases from V and 1 base from J, with 16 bases between. CDR3 DNA: TGTGCCAGCTCACTGAGCGGGGGCAGCACGAACACTGAAGCTTTCTTT. Translation: CASSLSGGSTNTEAFF.

In this sample, this clone turned up many times. The chain uses TRBV9 and TRBJ2-2; D is uncertain. CDR3 length equals 13 residues. V lost 0 bases, J lost 8 bases, and 8 bases lay in between. Germline CDR1 reads SGDLS; CDR2 reads YYNGEE. The CDR3 is CASSVVPDGELFF. In DNA, the CDR3 is TGTGCCAGCAGCGTAGTCCCAGATGGGGAGCTGTTTTTT.

The gene calls are TRBV5-1 and TRBJ1-2, with D maybe TRBD1 (5 bases). This CDR3 contains 16 residues. V dropped 0 bases and J dropped 1 base, with 13 bases sitting between them. Germline V CDR1 and CDR2: SGHRS, YFSETQ. CDR3 sequence reads: CASSLDSRAVNYGYTF. The DNA of the CDR3 is TGCGCCAGCAGCTTGGATTCCAGGGCGGTTAACTATGGCTACACCTTC. The full variable domain, in which reference TRBV5-1 and TRBJ1-2 provide the parts outside the CDR3, is KAGVTQTPRYLIKTRGQQVTLSCSPISGHRSVSWYQQTPGQGLQFLFEYFSETQRNKGNFPGRFSGRQFSNSRSEMNVSTLELGDSALYLCASSLDSRAVNYGYTFGSGTRLTVV.

This chain connects TRBV19 to TRBJ1-1; 7 nucleotides match TRBD1. Trimming removed 4 bases from V and 0 bases from J; junction bases left unmatched: 5. The germline V gene has CDR1 LNHDA and CDR2 SQIVND (reference sequence). This CDR3 spans 15 amino acids. The CDR3 loop is CASSRLGQLNTEAFF. CDR3 sequence (DNA): TGTGCCAGTAGTAGACTGGGACAGCTGAACACTGAAGCTTTCTTT.

This clone was counted a few times. The chain couples TRBV5-1 to TRBJ2-7; 7 nucleotides agree with TRBD2. The ends lost 4 bases at V and 4 bases at J; junction bases unmatched: 11. This CDR3 has 15 residues. Germline-derived CDR1 and CDR2 are SGHRS and YFSETQ. CDR3 protein: CASSTRAGVNYEQYF. In DNA, the CDR3 is TGCGCCAGCAGCACAAGGGCGGGAGTGAATTACGAGCAGTACTTC.

The chain employs TRBV29-1 and TRBJ2-1, with TRBD2 matching over 15 bases. J was trimmed by 7 bases and V by 7 bases; bases with no gene match: 8. The V gene's germline CDR1 is SQVTM and CDR2 ANQGSEA. The CDR3 is made up of 15 amino acids. The CDR3 region is CSARTSGRARNEQFF. CDR3 in DNA: TGCAGCGCACGGACTAGCGGGAGGGCCAGGAATGAGCAGTTCTTC.

This rearrangement joins TRBV11-2 to TRBJ2-3; 10 bases map to TRBD2. The V gene end was trimmed by 1 base and the J gene end by 4 bases; junction bases not matched to a gene: 11. The CDR3 has 18 amino acids. Germline assignment: CDR1 SGHAT and CDR2 FQNNGV. DNA of the CDR3: TGTGCCAGCAGCTTAGTCCCCCCGCTAGCGGGAGTCCCAGATACGCAGTATTTT. Its translation is CASSLVPPLAGVPDTQYF.

The V call is TRBV29-1, the J call TRBJ2-5, with 9 bases matching TRBD1. The CDR3 covers 13 residues. Germline values: CDR1 SQVTM, CDR2 ANQGSEA. V shed 2 bases and J 4 bases; nucleotides not matched to a gene: 2. CDR3 nucleotides: TGCAGCGTTGAACCGACAGGGGGAGAGACCCAGTACTTC. Its translation is CSVEPTGGETQYF.

This chain connects TRBV5-4 to TRBJ1-2; maybe TRBD1 (6 bases). From germline, CDR1 is SGHNT and CDR2 YYREEE (reference sequence). The CDR3 length is 15 residues. Trimming took 0 bases from V and 4 from J, leaving 13 bases between them. The CDR3 region is CASSLDRVRAYGYTF. As DNA, the CDR3 is TGTGCCAGCAGCTTGGACAGGGTTAGGGCCTATGGCTACACCTTC.

The gene calls are TRBV2 and TRBJ1-5; D not certain. Trimming left V 4 bases short and J 2 bases short, with 12 bases between. The CDR3 contains 15 residues. The germline V gene encodes CDR1 SNHLY and CDR2 FYNNEI. The CDR3 DNA follows: TGTGCCAGCAGTGCTGACATTGTCGGCAATCAGCCCCAGCATTTT. Translating gives CASSADIVGNQPQHF.

The rearrangement uses TRBV19 and TRBJ2-7; 10 bases are a match to TRBD2. Germline assignment: CDR1 LNHDA and CDR2 SQIVND (reference sequence). Germline trimming cut 6 bases from V and 4 bases from J; bases unmatched to any gene: 3. This CDR3 has 13 residues. The CDR3 spells CASRKREGYEQYF. The CDR3 DNA is TGTGCCAGTAGGAAGCGGGAGGGGTACGAGCAGTACTTC.

This chain joins TRBV9 and TRBJ2-5, with 8 positions matching TRBD2. The V gene's germline CDR1 is SGDLS and CDR2 YYNGEE. This CDR3 comprises 14 residues. The ends lost 4 bases at V and 4 bases at J; junction bases unmatched: 6. CDR3 coding DNA: TGTGCCAGCAGCCCAGGACTAGCTAGAGAGACCCAGTACTTC. Translating it yields CASSPGLARETQYF.

This clone was counted a few times. The CDR3 loop is CASSLGQPSNYGYTF. The CDR3 DNA reads as TGCGCCAGCAGCTTGGGACAACCCTCAAACTATGGCTACACCTTC. The chain employs TRBV5-1 and TRBJ1-2; D uncertain. Germline CDR1 is SGHRS and CDR2 is YFSETQ. This CDR3 spans 15 amino acids. Trimming shortened V by 0 bases and J by 2 bases, and 11 bases separated the two germline ends.

The chain uses TRBV5-1 and TRBJ2-7; D is possibly TRBD1 (6 bases). V lost 0 bases and J 4 bases, leaving 8 bases between the germline ends. Germline V gene sequence: CDR1 SGHRS, CDR2 YFSETQ. This CDR3 is built from 13 residues. The CDR3 DNA is TGCGCCAGCAGCTTGGACAGGGTATACGAGCAGTACTTC. This encodes CASSLDRVYEQYF. The whole variable domain, filled in from reference TRBV5-1 and TRBJ2-7, reads KAGVTQTPRYLIKTRGQQVTLSCSPISGHRSVSWYQQTPGQGLQFLFEYFSETQRNKGNFPGRFSGRQFSNSRSEMNVSTLELGDSALYLCASSLDRVYEQYFGPGTRLTVT.

This clone showed up just a few times. The chain uses TRBV5-1 and TRBJ2-1; weak D call: TRBD2 (6 bases). V lost 4 bases and J 2 bases, leaving 16 bases between the germline ends. The CDR3 is made up of 16 amino acids. Germline lookup yields CDR1 SGHRS and CDR2 YFSETQ. The CDR3 sequence is CASSPGGRDPYNEQFF. CDR3 nucleotides: TGCGCCAGCAGCCCCGGTGGGCGGGATCCCTACAATGAGCAGTTCTTC. The variable domain in full, with the rest retrieved from reference TRBV5-1 and TRBJ2-1, is KAGVTQTPRYLIKTRGQQVTLSCSPISGHRSVSWYQQTPGQGLQFLFEYFSETQRNKGNFPGRFSGRQFSNSRSEMNVSTLELGDSALYLCASSPGGRDPYNEQFFGPGTRLTVL.

V gene TRBV6-1 combines with J gene TRBJ2-3; TRBD2 matches 12 bases. Germline V gene lookup returns CDR1 MNHNS and CDR2 SASEGT. Trimming took 3 bases from V and 3 from J; bases not matched to a gene: 4. The CDR3 contains 16 residues. The CDR3 DNA follows: TGTGCCAGCAGTGATCGACTAGCGGGAGAGACAGATACGCAGTATTTT. Translated: CASSDRLAGETDTQYF.

This clone was recorded a few times. The chain links TRBV7-9 to TRBJ1-4; D unclear. V was shortened by 3 bases and J by 8 bases, with 16 bases between the two germline ends. The CDR3 sequence is 15 residues long. Per the germline V gene, CDR1 is SEHNR and CDR2 is FQNEAQ (reference sequence). The CDR3 is CASSLGELIGEKLFF. For the CDR3, the DNA is TGTGCCAGCAGCTTGGGCGAGCTAATAGGAGAAAAACTGTTTTTT. Complete variable domain (other parts from reference TRBV7-9 and TRBJ1-4): DTGVSQNPRHKITKRGQNVTFRCDPISEHNRLYWYRQTLGQGPEFLTYFQNEAQLEKSRLLSDRFSAERPKGSFSTLEIQRTEQGDSAMYLCASSLGELIGEKLFFGSGTQLSVL.

The chain joins TRBV5-1 to TRBJ2-1; tentatively, D is TRBD1 (6 bases). Germline CDR1 and CDR2: SGHRS and YFSETQ. The CDR3 is 17 residues long. V lost 0 bases, J lost 6 bases, and 19 bases lay in between. CDR3 sequence: CASSLAFGLSGANEQFF. The CDR3 DNA sequence: TGCGCCAGCAGCTTGGCCTTTGGCCTGTCAGGGGCCAATGAGCAGTTCTTC.